The 27 T cell receptor beta chains in this list originate from one sample, sequenced in a study of blood T cells in healthy people across ages. A J-beta primer mix and a sample-barcoded 5' primer were used in a second PCR of about 7 to 12 cycles. TCRdb passed the 5' RACE reads through MiXCR, listing each CDR3 protein once. The repertoire includes about 590,000 distinct CDR3 sequences, approximately 30% of them detected once, and about 15% sits in the top ten. The sequenced sample was blood. The receptors originated from a woman aged 80 or over in good health.

The chain combines TRBV4-1 with TRBJ1-5; D gene ambiguous. There are 13 residues in the CDR3. Trimming removed 6 bases at V and 11 bases at J, with 17 bases between. The germline gives CDR1 MGHRA, CDR2 YSYEKL. The CDR3 DNA sequence: TGCGCCAGCAGTACAAGGGATAGCGGGGCCCAGCATTTT. Protein product: CASSTRDSGAQHF.

The rearrangement uses TRBV28 and TRBJ1-1; 8 nucleotides agree with TRBD1. The trim removed 1 base at V and 0 bases at J, leaving 4 bases unmatched. The germline V gene has CDR1 MDHEN and CDR2 SYDVKM. This CDR3 is built from 16 residues. The DNA of the CDR3 is TGTGCCAGCAGTTTATTGGACAGGGCCATGAACACTGAAGCTTTCTTT. Encoded protein: CASSLLDRAMNTEAFF.

J is TRBJ1-5 and V is TRBV3-1; 8 positions agree with TRBD1. In germline, CDR1 is LGHDT, CDR2 YNNKEL (reference sequence). V dropped 0 bases and J dropped 7; count of bases not matched to a gene: 8. The CDR3 totals 16 residues. CDR3 in DNA: TGTGCCAGCAGCCAAGAGGGCAGGGGGCTTGGGCAGCCCCAGCATTTT. This encodes CASSQEGRGLGQPQHF. Looking up the rest from reference TRBV3-1 and TRBJ1-5 gives the full variable domain: DTAVSQTPKYLVTQMGNDKSIKCEQNLGHDTMYWYKQDSKKFLKIMFSYNNKELIINETVPNRFSPKSPDKAHLNLHINSLELGDSAVYFCASSQEGRGLGQPQHFGDGTRLSIL.

Many counts were recorded for this clonotype. CDR3 coding DNA: TGCGCCAGCAGCCGGGGGGATAACTATGGCTACACCTTC. It is translated as CASSRGDNYGYTF. The chain combines TRBV5-1 with TRBJ1-2; tentative D call: TRBD1 (5 bases). The CDR3 is made up of 13 amino acids. V was trimmed by 4 bases and J by 1 base, leaving 8 bases between them. Per germline, CDR1 SGHRS and CDR2 YFSETQ.

Ten or more counts support this clonotype. V gene TRBV2 combines with J gene TRBJ2-3; unclear D gene. Trimming left V 3 bases short and J 10 bases short, with 20 bases between. This CDR3 contains 15 residues. Germline assignment: CDR1 SNHLY and CDR2 FYNNEI. DNA of the CDR3: TGTGCCAGCAGTGATCAGGACCTATCATTGGGCGCGCAGTATTTT. It specifies CASSDQDLSLGAQYF.

Concerning this clonotype itself: It may be a read error: a sequence one base away is much more abundant. The chain employs TRBV5-1 and TRBJ1-1, with TRBD1 identical over 9 bases. CDR1 SGHRS and CDR2 YFSETQ come from the germline V gene. This CDR3 contains 14 residues. CDR3 bases: TGCGCCAGCGGCTTGGGGACAGGGTCGACTGAAGCTTTCTTT. It encodes CASGLGTGSTEAFF.

This clonotype was seen ten or more times. The chain recombines TRBV2 with TRBJ2-1; 9 bases fit TRBD1. The CDR3 is made up of 13 amino acids. Trimming at V came to 6 bases and at J to 6 bases, leaving 3 bases not matched to a gene. Germline assignment: CDR1 SNHLY and CDR2 FYNNEI. The CDR3: CASSGTGFNEQFF. For the CDR3, the DNA is TGTGCCAGCAGCGGGACAGGGTTCAATGAGCAGTTCTTC.

The V and J genes are TRBV6-1 and TRBJ1-1, with D possibly being TRBD1 (5 bases). Germline V gives CDR1 MNHNS, CDR2 SASEGT. Trimming pared 6 bases from V and 1 base from J, leaving 12 bases between. The CDR3 totals 14 residues. The CDR3 DNA follows: TGTGCCAGCAGGGAATTGGGACCGAACACTGAAGCTTTCTTT. It translates to CASRELGPNTEAFF.

The chain has TRBV27 and TRBJ1-1, with TRBD1 matching 7 bases. The CDR3 contains 12 residues. In germline, CDR1 is MNHEY, CDR2 SMNVEV (reference sequence). V lost 9 bases, J lost 4 bases, and 5 bases stayed unmatched. CDR3: CASKAGGTEAFF. The CDR3 coding sequence is TGTGCCAGTAAGGCAGGGGGCACTGAAGCTTTCTTT.

The CDR3 here is CASVSGLASNEQFF. The CDR3 DNA reads as TGTGCCAGCGTATCGGGACTAGCTAGCAATGAGCAGTTCTTC. V is TRBV27 and J is TRBJ2-1; 9 bases map to TRBD2. The CDR3 runs 14 residues. With 8 bases clipped from V and 6 bases from J, the junction kept 8 bases outside the gene matches. The V gene's germline CDR1 is MNHEY and CDR2 SMNVEV (reference sequence).

The CDR3 nucleotides are TGTGCCAGCATCCCCGGTGGGAATTCACCCCTCCACTTT. Its translation is CASIPGGNSPLHF. The chain has TRBV28 and TRBJ1-6, with D unclear. The CDR3 is 13 residues long. Trimming took off 7 bases at V and 7 bases at J, with 11 bases between the two ends. CDR1 is MDHEN and CDR2 is SYDVKM in the germline V gene.

Worth noting for this clonotype: Given a much more abundant clone one base away, this may be a read error. The gene calls are TRBV7-2 and TRBJ1-2; the D is unclear. Trimming shortened V by 0 bases and J by 3 bases, and 17 bases separated the two germline ends. CDR3 length equals 17 residues. Germline-derived CDR1 and CDR2 are SGHTA and FQGNSA. Here the CDR3 DNA reads TGTGCCAGCAGCTTAGCGGTAGAGGGCAGGTCTCACTATGGCTACACCTTC. Translating it yields CASSLAVEGRSHYGYTF.

This clonotype was seen ten or more times. This sequence joins TRBV5-1 and TRBJ2-5, with TRBD2 identical over 7 bases. Germline loops: CDR1 SGHRS, CDR2 YFSETQ. The length of the CDR3 is 14 residues. V shed 6 bases, J shed 1 base, and the junction held 6 bases outside the gene matches. Here the CDR3 reads CASKTQRGQETQYF. The CDR3 DNA is TGCGCCAGCAAGACCCAGCGGGGCCAAGAGACCCAGTACTTC.

This clonotype was counted ten times or more. This CDR3 is CASAEGSFYYEQYF. CDR3 in DNA: TGTGCCAGCGCCGAGGGGTCCTTCTACTACGAGCAGTACTTC. This sequence joins TRBV6-2 or TRBV6-3 and TRBJ2-7; D is perhaps TRBD1 or TRBD2 (5 bases each). CDR1 is MNHEY and CDR2 is SVGEGT in the germline V gene. The length of the CDR3 is 14 residues. V lost 8 bases, J lost 3 bases, and 17 bases lay in between.

The chain employs TRBV5-5 and TRBJ2-1; D is tentatively TRBD1 or TRBD2 (5 bases each). Germline CDR1 is SGHKS and CDR2 is YYEKEE (reference sequence). The CDR3 runs to 16 residues. V was cut by 0 bases and J by 0 bases, with 10 bases left in between. CDR3 region: CASSLGGDSSYNEQFF. The CDR3 DNA sequence: TGTGCCAGCAGCTTGGGAGGGGATTCCTCCTACAATGAGCAGTTCTTC. Variable domain in full (rest from reference TRBV5-5 and TRBJ2-1): DAGVTQSPTHLIKTRGQQVTLRCSPISGHKSVSWYQQVLGQGPQFIFQYYEKEERGRGNFPDRFSARQFPNYSSELNVNALLLGDSALYLCASSLGGDSSYNEQFFGPGTRLTVL.

For this clonotype: This may stem from a read error, because a much larger clone lies one nucleotide away. This chain links TRBV4-1 with TRBJ1-2; tentatively, D is TRBD1 (5 bases). Germline V gene lookup returns CDR1 MGHRA and CDR2 YSYEKL. The CDR3 is 14 residues long. Here the CDR3 reads CASSQGGNFGGYIF. CDR3 in DNA: TGCGCCAGCAGCCAAGGGGGCAACTTTGGTGGCTACATCTTC.

This clonotype was observed many times. The V gene is TRBV10-2, the J gene TRBJ2-7; possible D gene TRBD2, 6 bases. CDR1 and CDR2 (germline): WSHSY, SAAADI. The CDR3 length is 12 residues. V gave up 8 bases and J gave up 6 bases, with 14 bases separating them. The CDR3 DNA follows: TGCGCCAGCTCGCAACGGGGAGGCGAGCAGTACTTC. Translation: CASSQRGGEQYF.

This clonotype appeared many times. The gene calls are TRBV7-2 and TRBJ1-5, with D possibly TRBD1 on 6 matching bases. V was clipped by 5 bases and J by 4 bases, with 12 bases between them. The germline CDR1 and CDR2 sequences are SGHTA and FQGNSA. The CDR3 sequence is 14 residues long. The CDR3 sequence is CASSAGHNNQPQHF. In DNA form, the CDR3 reads TGTGCCAGCAGCGCGGGACATAATAATCAGCCCCAGCATTTT.

The rearrangement uses TRBV12-3 or TRBV12-4 and TRBJ2-2; unclear D gene. CDR3 length: 13 residues. The V and J ends lost 5 bases and 7 bases respectively, with 11 bases between them. CDR3 loop: CASSRGGGGELFF. The CDR3 DNA is TGTGCCAGCAGTCGCGGCGGCGGCGGGGAGCTGTTTTTT.

This clonotype has just a few counts. The V call is TRBV3-1, the J call TRBJ1-2, with 9 bases identical to TRBD1. V was pared by 1 base and J by 3 bases, with 12 bases of the junction left unmatched. From germline, CDR1 is LGHDT and CDR2 YNNKEL (reference sequence). The CDR3 loop spans 18 amino acids. The CDR3 nucleotides read TGTGCCAGCAGCCAAGCTGGGACAGGGAGAGTCCCTCACTATGGCTACACCTTC. Its translation: CASSQAGTGRVPHYGYTF. Full variable domain (rest looked up from reference TRBV3-1 and TRBJ1-2): DTAVSQTPKYLVTQMGNDKSIKCEQNLGHDTMYWYKQDSKKFLKIMFSYNNKELIINETVPNRFSPKSPDKAHLNLHINSLELGDSAVYFCASSQAGTGRVPHYGYTFGSGTRLTVV.

This clonotype was observed at least ten times. The chain is built from TRBV20-1 and TRBJ1-5; D gene uncertain. The CDR3 totals 14 residues. The V end lost 3 bases, the J end lost 0 bases, and 9 bases lay between the germline ends. Germline lookup yields CDR1 DFQATT and CDR2 SNEGSKA (reference sequence). DNA for the CDR3: TGCAGTGCTAGTCGGGGATATAGCAATCAGCCCCAGCATTTT. Translated, it gives CSASRGYSNQPQHF.

V gene TRBV27 combines with J gene TRBJ2-7; 8 positions match TRBD1. This CDR3 is 13 amino acids long. Trimming removed 3 bases from V and 7 bases from J; junction bases left unmatched: 5. Per the germline V gene, CDR1 is MNHEY and CDR2 is SMNVEV (reference sequence). CDR3 sequence reads: CASSFRDRNEQYF. In DNA, the CDR3 is TGTGCCAGCAGTTTCCGGGACAGGAATGAGCAGTACTTC.

This clonotype was observed many times. CDR3 coding DNA: TGTGCCAGCAGTCAAAGGTACGAGCAGTACTTC. This sequence encodes CASSQRYEQYF. The J gene is TRBJ2-7, the V gene TRBV12-3 or TRBV12-4, with D hard to call. The CDR3 loop spans 11 amino acids. The germline V and J ends were trimmed by 5 bases and 4 bases, with 6 bases remaining between them.

A few counts support this clonotype. This chain connects TRBV6-1 to TRBJ2-1; no clear D gene. The J call may be faulty, since TRBJ2-7 better matches the DNA end. CDR3 length: 13 residues. CDR1 is MNHNS, CDR2 SASEGT, per germline. For the CDR3, the DNA is TGTGCCAGCAGTGGGATTAGAAACAATGAGCAGTACTTC. Its translation: CASSGIRNNEQYF.

The chain couples TRBV4-2 to TRBJ2-7; weak D call: TRBD2 (5 bases). The CDR3 length is 15 residues. CDR1 is LGHNA and CDR2 is YNFKEQ in the germline V gene. Trimming stripped 1 base from V and 7 bases from J, with 17 bases between. The CDR3: CASSQGGNSPGEQYF. The CDR3 DNA follows: TGTGCCAGCAGCCAAGGAGGGAACAGCCCTGGGGAGCAGTACTTC.

In nucleotides, the CDR3 is TGTGCCAGCAGCGTAGTGGGGACAGCGGGGGGGCCTAAAGACAATGAGCAGTTCTTC. Residues: CASSVVGTAGGPKDNEQFF. The chain links TRBV9 to TRBJ2-1, with 10 bases that match TRBD2. Unmatched junction bases numbered 14, after V lost 0 bases and J lost 5 bases. CDR1 is SGDLS, CDR2 YYNGEE, per germline. The CDR3 is made up of 19 amino acids.

At least ten counts were recorded for this clonotype. This chain links TRBV20-1 with TRBJ2-1; D assignment may be TRBD1 or TRBD2 (5 bases each). Trimming removed 3 bases at V and 0 bases at J, with 9 bases between. The CDR3 totals 14 residues. CDR1 is DFQATT and CDR2 is SNEGSKA in the germline V gene (reference sequence). The CDR3 loop is CSAREDISYNEQFF. CDR3 nucleotide sequence: TGCAGTGCTAGGGAGGACATCTCCTACAATGAGCAGTTCTTC.